These T cell receptor beta chains were read from a single sample in a study of response to subunit inactivated influenza vaccine. TCRdb ran MiXCR on the RT-PCR reads and lists one entry per CDR3 protein. Here the sample spans a few hundred thousand distinct CDR3 sequences, approximately 15% being singletons. The sample consisted of PBMCs from blood, taken 11 to 12 days after vaccination. Receptors originate from a man aged 45-60 years who received an inactivated influenza vaccine. CDR3s include the opening cysteine and the closing phenylalanine or tryptophan. D genes are given only for firm matches. Part of the rows lack a size; the others show once, few, many or a class for expanded clones.

J,D,V,size,CDR3,DNA
TRBJ2-7,-,TRBV5-1,-,CASSAGPGYSYEQYF,TGCGCCAGCAGCGCCGGTCCAGGGTACTCCTACGAGCAGTACTTC
TRBJ1-1,TRBD1,TRBV6-5,few,CASSYTGQGQANTEAFF,TGTGCCAGCAGTTACACCGGACAGGGGCAGGCGAACACTGAAGCTTTCTTT
TRBJ2-3,-,TRBV12-3/TRBV12-4,few,CASSNRVMGTDTQYF,TGTGCCAGCAGCAATAGGGTAATGGGCACAGATACGCAGTATTTT
TRBJ2-7,-,TRBV27,few,CASSTGSGGYEQYF,TGTGCCAGCAGCACGGGATCTGGGGGATACGAGCAGTACTTC
TRBJ2-2,-,TRBV11-2,-,CASSRFGGELFF,TGTGCCAGCAGCCGATTTGGCGGGGAGCTGTTTTTT
TRBJ2-7,TRBD1,TRBV6-5,many,CASSNRRTGGMNEQYF,TGTGCCAGCAGTAACCGACGGACAGGGGGCATGAACGAGCAGTACTTC
TRBJ2-2,-,TRBV15,few,CATSRETGTNTGELFF,TGTGCCACCAGCAGAGAAACAGGGACGAACACCGGGGAGCTGTTTTTT
TRBJ2-5,TRBD2,TRBV5-1,-,CASSIRTSGGIQETQYF,TGCGCCAGCAGCATACGGACTAGCGGGGGCATCCAAGAGACCCAGTACTTC
TRBJ2-7,TRBD1,TRBV19,-,CASSTRTGRAYEQYF,TGTGCCAGTAGTACTCGGACAGGGCGGGCCTACGAGCAGTACTTC
TRBJ2-1,-,TRBV6-5,-,CDSSYWGGELRNEQFF,TGTGACAGCAGTTACTGGGGTGGGGAACTACGCAATGAGCAGTTCTTC
TRBJ1-4,-,TRBV7-9,few,CASSLDDRNLNEKLFF,TGTGCCAGCAGCTTAGACGACAGAAACCTTAATGAAAAACTGTTTTTT
TRBJ2-3,-,TRBV20-1,many,CSARGTGTDTQYF,TGCAGCGCCCGGGGCACAGGCACAGATACGCAGTATTTT
TRBJ2-6,-,TRBV5-1,-,CASSFLEGEAGANVLTF,TGCGCCAGCAGCTTTTTAGAGGGGGAAGCTGGGGCCAACGTCCTGACTTTC
TRBJ2-7,TRBD2,TRBV20-1,-,CSSRDSGTSGSYEQYF,TGCAGTTCTAGAGATTCCGGGACTAGCGGAAGTTACGAGCAGTACTTC
TRBJ2-2,-,TRBV7-9,many,CASSPLLNTGELFF,TGTGCCAGCAGCCCCTTACTGAACACCGGGGAGCTGTTTTTT
TRBJ1-3,TRBD1,TRBV9,-,CASSEPRQGRFGGSGNTIYF,TGTGCCAGCAGCGAACCACGACAGGGGAGGTTCGGTGGCTCTGGAAACACCATATATTTT
TRBJ2-1,TRBD2,TRBV7-3,few,CASSLLAGGAQNEQFF,TGTGCCAGCAGCCTACTAGCGGGAGGGGCTCAGAATGAGCAGTTCTTC
TRBJ2-3,TRBD2,TRBV20-1,many,CSGNSGMTDTQYF,TGCAGTGGAAACAGCGGGATGACAGATACGCAGTATTTT
TRBJ2-1,-,TRBV20-1,-,CSARVQGVNNEQFF,TGCAGTGCTAGAGTGCAGGGTGTAAACAATGAGCAGTTCTTC
TRBJ2-1,-,TRBV7-2,few,CASSFAPAGHEQFF,TGTGCCAGCAGCTTCGCGCCAGCGGGTCATGAGCAGTTCTTC
TRBJ2-7,-,TRBV20-1,-,CSTNRPAGVEQYF,TGCAGTACCAACCGACCAGCCGGGGTCGAGCAGTACTTC
TRBJ2-3,TRBD2,TRBV18,few,CASSPPGLARNTQYF,TGTGCCAGCTCACCACCGGGACTAGCGAGAAATACGCAGTATTTT
TRBJ2-1,-,TRBV6-2/TRBV6-3,-,CASSSEDEQFF,TGTGCCAGCAGTTCAGAGGATGAGCAGTTCTTC
TRBJ2-1,-,TRBV11-2,many,CASSLGGSRNEQFF,TGTGCCAGCAGCTTAGGTGGTAGCCGGAATGAGCAGTTCTTC
TRBJ2-7,TRBD1,TRBV5-1,-,CASSKFRDRASEQYF,TGCGCCAGCAGCAAATTCCGGGACAGGGCCTCCGAGCAGTACTTC
TRBJ2-5,TRBD1,TRBV3-1,few,CASSPGTGTYQETQYF,TGTGCCAGCAGCCCGGGGACAGGGACCTACCAAGAGACCCAGTACTTC
TRBJ1-2,-,TRBV7-2,-,CASSLFTGSSYGYTF,TGTGCCAGCAGCCTCTTTACAGGATCCTCCTATGGCTACACCTTC
TRBJ2-5,TRBD1,TRBV27,-,CASSVTGKRYQETQYF,TGTGCCAGCAGTGTGACAGGGAAAAGGTACCAAGAGACCCAGTACTTC
TRBJ2-5,TRBD2,TRBV6-2/TRBV6-3,-,CASTERGTGETQYF,TGTGCCAGCACCGAGCGGGGGACCGGTGAGACCCAGTACTTC
TRBJ2-1,TRBD2,TRBV12-3/TRBV12-4,-,CASSRTSVYNEQFF,TGTGCCAGCAGTCGGACTAGCGTCTACAATGAGCAGTTCTTC
TRBJ2-2,-,TRBV9,few,CASSVGQGPPLTTGELFF,TGTGCCAGCAGCGTAGGGCAGGGTCCCCCCCTGACCACCGGGGAGCTGTTTTTT
TRBJ2-6,-,TRBV20-1,-,CSARSYSGANVLTF,TGCAGTGCTAGAAGCTACTCTGGGGCCAACGTCCTGACTTTC
TRBJ2-1,-,TRBV20-1,few,CSARDLGFETKYNEQFF,TGCAGTGCTAGAGATCTCGGGTTCGAGACTAAGTACAATGAGCAGTTCTTC
TRBJ2-7,TRBD2,TRBV7-2,few,CASSLVFGLGSYEQYF,TGTGCCAGCAGCTTAGTTTTCGGACTAGGCTCCTACGAGCAGTACTTC
TRBJ2-7,-,TRBV24-1,many,CATSAWTGGLYEQYF,TGTGCCACCAGTGCTTGGACAGGAGGGCTCTACGAGCAGTACTTC
TRBJ1-2,TRBD1,TRBV6-2/TRBV6-3,-,CASRRGQTYTF,TGTGCCAGCAGGAGGGGACAGACCTACACCTTC
TRBJ2-7,-,TRBV6-5,-,CASSYSSRGRSEQYF,TGTGCCAGCAGTTACTCGAGCAGGGGACGAAGCGAGCAGTACTTC